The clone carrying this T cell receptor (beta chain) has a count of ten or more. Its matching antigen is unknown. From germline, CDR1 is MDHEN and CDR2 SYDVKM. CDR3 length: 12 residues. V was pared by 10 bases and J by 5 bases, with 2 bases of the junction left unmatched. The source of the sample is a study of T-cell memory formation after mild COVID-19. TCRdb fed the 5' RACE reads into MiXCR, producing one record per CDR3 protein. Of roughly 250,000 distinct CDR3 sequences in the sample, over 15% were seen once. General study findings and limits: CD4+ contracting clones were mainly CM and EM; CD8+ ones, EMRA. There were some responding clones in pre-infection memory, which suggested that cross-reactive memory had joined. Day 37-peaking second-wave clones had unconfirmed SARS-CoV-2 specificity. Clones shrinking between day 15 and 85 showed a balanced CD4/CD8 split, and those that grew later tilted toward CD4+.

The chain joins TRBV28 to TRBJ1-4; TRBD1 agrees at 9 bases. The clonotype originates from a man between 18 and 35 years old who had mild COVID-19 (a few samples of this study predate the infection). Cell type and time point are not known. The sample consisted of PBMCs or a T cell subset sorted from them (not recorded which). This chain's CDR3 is CATQGANEKLFF. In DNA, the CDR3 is TGTGCCACACAGGGGGCGAATGAAAAACTGTTTTTT.